This is a list of T cell receptor beta chains from one sample in a study of cytomegalovirus exposure and HLA in healthy donors. Only in-frame clones appear in the TCRdb table, and some are missing; sequencing was by immunoSEQ multiplex PCR. The sample consists of around 150,000 clones, approximately 67% of them appearing once. The sequencing sample was made of PBMCs. These receptors originate from a woman between 18 and 29 years old in good health and CMV-seropositive. Each CDR3 is given with its conserved first and last residue. D genes are given only for firm matches. Rows may omit the clone size; those that give it use once, few, many or a size class.

len	abundance	v_gene	j_gene	d_gene	CDR3aa	CDR3nt
14	once	TRBV28	TRBJ1-6	TRBD1	CASSSDRDNSPLHF	TGTGCCAGCAGCTCCGACAGGGATAATTCACCCCTCCACTTT
17	.	TRBV4-3	TRBJ2-1	.	CASSQAGVIIGPNEQFF	TGCGCCAGCAGCCAAGCCGGGGTAATAATCGGGCCCAATGAGCAGTTCTTC
20	few	TRBV9	TRBJ2-2	.	CASSVVGELGHLIYTGELFF	TGTGCCAGCAGCGTAGTAGGGGAACTGGGACACTTGATTTACACCGGGGAGCTGTTTTTT
14	.	TRBV5-6	TRBJ2-7	TRBD2	CASSLGLASDEQYF	TGTGCCAGCAGCTTGGGACTAGCGAGCGACGAGCAGTACTTC
14	once	TRBV27	TRBJ2-5	.	CASSLSRSQETQYF	TGTGCCAGCAGTTTATCCCGGAGCCAAGAGACCCAGTACTTC
17	.	TRBV27	TRBJ1-2	TRBD1	CASSFTGGVWANYGYTF	TGTGCCAGCAGTTTTACAGGGGGCGTATGGGCTAACTATGGCTACACCTTC
15	.	TRBV4-2	TRBJ1-2	TRBD1	CASRSSGTGNYGYTF	TGTGCCAGCCGATCCTCGGGGACAGGGAACTATGGCTACACCTTC
15	.	TRBV7-3	TRBJ2-3	TRBD1	CASSPGQGRTDTQYF	TGTGCCAGCAGCCCGGGACAGGGGAGAACAGATACGCAGTATTTT
15	.	TRBV6-1	TRBJ2-7	.	CASSDRGESSYEQYF	TGTGCCAGCAGTGACAGGGGAGAAAGCTCCTACGAGCAGTACTTC
14	.	TRBV10-1	TRBJ2-5	.	CASAAGQGQETQYF	TGCGCCAGCGCCGCCGGGCAGGGACAAGAGACCCAGTACTTC
14	.	TRBV7-9	TRBJ2-3	TRBD2	CASRRLAGTDTQYF	TGTGCCAGCAGAAGACTAGCGGGCACAGATACGCAGTATTTT
16	.	TRBV29-1	TRBJ1-1	.	CSVPHSQGPMNTEAFF	TGCAGCGTTCCCCATTCACAGGGTCCTATGAACACTGAAGCTTTCTTT
15	.	TRBV5-1	TRBJ1-2	TRBD1	CASRVPGQGAYGYTF	TGCGCCAGCAGAGTTCCGGGACAGGGAGCCTATGGCTACACCTTC
17	few	TRBV4-1	TRBJ2-7	TRBD2	CASSPLLAAPPSYEQYF	TGCGCCAGCAGCCCACTACTAGCGGCACCACCGTCCTACGAGCAGTACTTC
16	few	TRBV5-4	TRBJ1-2	.	CASSALTFSSNYGYTF	TGTGCCAGCAGCGCCCTAACTTTCTCCTCTAACTATGGCTACACCTTC
12	.	TRBV7-9	TRBJ2-1	TRBD2	CASGTSGNEQFF	TGTGCCTCAGGGACTAGCGGCAATGAGCAGTTCTTC
20	.	TRBV4-1	TRBJ1-4	TRBD1	CASSHPLGPGTGRPREKLFF	TGCGCCAGCAGCCACCCCCTTGGGCCCGGGACAGGAAGACCTAGGGAAAAACTGTTTTTT
19	.	TRBV5-1	TRBJ2-5	TRBD2	CASSLGLAGGINGRETQYF	TGCGCCAGCAGTTTAGGACTAGCGGGGGGGATAAACGGTCGAGAGACCCAGTACTTC
16	.	TRBV7-2	TRBJ2-7	TRBD2	CASSPISGGYSYEQYF	TGTGCCAGCAGCCCAATTAGCGGGGGGTACTCCTACGAGCAGTACTTC
12	once	TRBV4-3	TRBJ2-3	.	CASSLSSGSQYF	TGCGCCAGCAGCCTATCCTCGGGGTCGCAGTATTTT
16	.	TRBV7-3	TRBJ2-1	TRBD2	CASSLTFPSGGVEQFF	TGTGCCAGCAGCTTAACGTTCCCTAGCGGGGGGGTTGAGCAGTTCTTC